These T cell receptor beta chains were read from a single sample in a study of human T cells and chemical hapten exposure. TCRdb re-called the RACE reads with MiXCR, one entry per CDR3 protein. The table includes more than 95,000 distinct CDR3 sequences, over 10% detected once. Here the sequenced sample was whole blood, taken in connection with sensitization to the hapten diphenylcyclopropenone (DPC). These receptors all stem from a woman aged 45-65 years with alopecia areata. Some clones in this sample may be carry-over from other donors' samples. Both conserved end residues are part of each CDR3. Each record gives: clone size, J gene, V gene, D gene, CDR3 DNA, CDR3 protein. D genes are given only for firm matches. Expanded clones get a size class; other rows say once, few or many, or leave the size out.

size: few; J: TRBJ1-4; V: TRBV7-9; D: NA; DNA: TGTGCCAGCAGCTTCTTTCTGCAGGGGAGTGAAAAACTGTTTTTT; CDR3: CASSFFLQGSEKLFF
size: many; J: TRBJ2-7; V: TRBV21-1; D: NA; DNA: TGTGCCAGCAGCAAAGTGGGACAGGCTGCCGCCTACGAGCAGTACTTC; CDR3: CASSKVGQAAAYEQYF
size: many; J: TRBJ2-7; V: TRBV27; D: TRBD2; DNA: TGTGCCAGCAGCCCAACGGGGGGGCCCTACGAGCAGTACTTC; CDR3: CASSPTGGPYEQYF
size: many; J: TRBJ1-5; V: TRBV28; D: NA; DNA: TGTGCCAGCAGTTTATCAGGGAATCAGCCCCAGCATTTT; CDR3: CASSLSGNQPQHF
size: many; J: TRBJ2-7; V: TRBV18; D: NA; DNA: TGTGCCAGCTCACCACCCACTAACAGAGGGTTCGGCGAGCAGTACTTC; CDR3: CASSPPTNRGFGEQYF
size: many; J: TRBJ1-6; V: TRBV28; D: NA; DNA: TGTGCCCTTGCCCCCAGGGCGGATTCACCCCTCCACTTT; CDR3: CALAPRADSPLHF
size: medium-sized; J: TRBJ2-3; V: TRBV6-2/TRBV6-3; D: TRBD2; DNA: TGTGCCAGCATTGGGGGAGGGGGCACAGATACGCAGTATTTT; CDR3: CASIGGGGTDTQYF
size: many; J: TRBJ2-7; V: TRBV6-6; D: TRBD1; DNA: TGTGCCAGCAGTATCACCGGGACAGGGGCCTACGAGCAGTACTTC; CDR3: CASSITGTGAYEQYF
size: few; J: TRBJ1-2; V: TRBV3-1; D: NA; DNA: TGTGCCAGCAGCCGGGGCCGAATCGGCTACACCTTC; CDR3: CASSRGRIGYTF
size: NA; J: TRBJ2-7; V: TRBV28; D: TRBD2; DNA: TGTGCCAGCAGTGTATGGACTAGCGGGGAGTACTTC; CDR3: CASSVWTSGEYF
size: few; J: TRBJ1-6; V: TRBV12-3/TRBV12-4; D: NA; DNA: TGTGCCAGCAGCGCCGGGACAACGTACAGTTCACCCCTCCACTTT; CDR3: CASSAGTTYSSPLHF
size: NA; J: TRBJ1-2; V: TRBV7-9; D: TRBD1; DNA: TGTGCCAGCAGCCCCCGCACAGGGGCTAACTATGGCTACACCTTC; CDR3: CASSPRTGANYGYTF
size: many; J: TRBJ2-7; V: TRBV27; D: TRBD2; DNA: TGTGCCAGCAGTTTAGTAGCGGGAGGGTACGAGCAGTACTTC; CDR3: CASSLVAGGYEQYF
size: NA; J: TRBJ1-2; V: TRBV20-1; D: NA; DNA: TGCAGTGCTAGCTCGGGGCATGGCTACACCTTC; CDR3: CSASSGHGYTF
size: NA; J: TRBJ1-1; V: TRBV6-5; D: TRBD1; DNA: TGTGCCAGCAGTTCACCCGGGACAGGGGGCTCCACTGAAGCTTTCTTT; CDR3: CASSSPGTGGSTEAFF
size: many; J: TRBJ2-2; V: TRBV29-1; D: TRBD1; DNA: TGCAGCGCCAGGGACAGATCGAACACCGGGGAGCTGTTTTTT; CDR3: CSARDRSNTGELFF
size: NA; J: TRBJ1-1; V: TRBV5-1; D: NA; DNA: TGCGCCAGCAGCTTGGAGGGACGGAGGAACACTGAAGCTTTCTTT; CDR3: CASSLEGRRNTEAFF
size: NA; J: TRBJ2-5; V: TRBV28; D: NA; DNA: TGTGCCAGCAGCCCCATGGGGATCTACGGCCAAGAGACCCAGTACTTC; CDR3: CASSPMGIYGQETQYF
size: many; J: TRBJ2-7; V: TRBV11-2; D: NA; DNA: TGTGCCAGCAGATACAGGGACTTTACCGCAATGTACGAGCAGTACTTC; CDR3: CASRYRDFTAMYEQYF
size: many; J: TRBJ2-5; V: TRBV7-6; D: NA; DNA: TGTGCCAGCAGCTTAGCCGAACAAGAGACCCAGTACTTC; CDR3: CASSLAEQETQYF
size: many; J: TRBJ2-1; V: TRBV12-3/TRBV12-4; D: NA; DNA: TGTGCCAGCAGTTTAGGAGGGCGGCCGTACAATGAGCAGTTCTTC; CDR3: CASSLGGRPYNEQFF
size: few; J: TRBJ1-5; V: TRBV19; D: NA; DNA: TGTGCCAGTAGTAGGTACGATCAGCCCCAGCATTTT; CDR3: CASSRYDQPQHF
size: few; J: TRBJ1-5; V: TRBV5-1; D: TRBD1; DNA: TGCGCCAGCAGCTTACAGGGGCCGGGGCAGCCCCAGCATTTT; CDR3: CASSLQGPGQPQHF
size: many; J: TRBJ2-3; V: TRBV7-6; D: TRBD2; DNA: TGTGCCAGCAGCCCGAAGCGGGGGGACACAGATACGCAGTATTTT; CDR3: CASSPKRGDTDTQYF
size: many; J: TRBJ2-2; V: TRBV11-2; D: NA; DNA: TGTGCCAGCAGCCGGGGTAGCCCCAGCCTGTTTTTT; CDR3: CASSRGSPSLFF
size: few; J: TRBJ2-7; V: TRBV28; D: TRBD2; DNA: TGTGCCAGCAGTTCCGATCCACTAGCGCACGAGCAGTACTTC; CDR3: CASSSDPLAHEQYF
size: many; J: TRBJ1-5; V: TRBV20-1; D: NA; DNA: TGCAGTGCTAGAGTGCAGCTTCTCAATCAGCCCCAGCATTTT; CDR3: CSARVQLLNQPQHF
size: NA; J: TRBJ1-5; V: TRBV20-1; D: NA; DNA: TGCAGTGCTAGAGATTTCAGGGGCCAGGATCAGCCCCAGCATTTT; CDR3: CSARDFRGQDQPQHF
size: many; J: TRBJ1-6; V: TRBV21-1; D: NA; DNA: TGTGCCAGCAGCAAAGAAAGGGGCGGACCCCATTCACCCCTCCACTTT; CDR3: CASSKERGGPHSPLHF
size: NA; J: TRBJ1-2; V: TRBV3-1; D: NA; DNA: TGTGCCAGCAGCCAAGAACCCCTTGGCTACACCTTC; CDR3: CASSQEPLGYTF
size: few; J: TRBJ2-5; V: TRBV6-5; D: NA; DNA: TGTGCCAGCAGTTACTTCACCGGGACGAAGGACGATATGGAGACCCAGTACTTC; CDR3: CASSYFTGTKDDMETQYF
size: NA; J: TRBJ2-7; V: TRBV5-5; D: TRBD2; DNA: TGTGCCAGCAGCGTGGGACTAGCGGTAGCCTACGAGCAGTACTTC; CDR3: CASSVGLAVAYEQYF
size: few; J: TRBJ2-7; V: TRBV28; D: NA; DNA: TGTGCCAGCAGTTCCGGACAGCTGAGAGGCGAGCAGTACTTC; CDR3: CASSSGQLRGEQYF
size: NA; J: TRBJ2-1; V: TRBV6-5; D: TRBD2; DNA: TGTGCCAGCAACCCTAGGGGAGGGATCTACAATGAGCAGTTCTTC; CDR3: CASNPRGGIYNEQFF
size: NA; J: TRBJ1-5; V: TRBV28; D: NA; DNA: TGTGCCCCAGCGCGAGGGTCCCCCACTTCCTATAGCAATCGGCCCCAGCATTTT; CDR3: CAPARGSPTSYSNRPQHF
size: many; J: TRBJ1-5; V: TRBV28; D: TRBD1; DNA: TGTGCCAGCAGCGGACAGGGAATATATAGCAATCAGCCCCAGCATTTT; CDR3: CASSGQGIYSNQPQHF
size: few; J: TRBJ2-1; V: TRBV7-8; D: NA; DNA: TGTGCCAGCAGCCCCCCACGGGACAATGAGCAGTTCTTC; CDR3: CASSPPRDNEQFF
size: few; J: TRBJ1-3; V: TRBV5-5; D: TRBD1; DNA: TGTGCCAGCAGCTTGTCAGGGGGCGCCGAAAGAAACACCATATATTTT; CDR3: CASSLSGGAERNTIYF
size: NA; J: TRBJ1-5; V: TRBV7-2; D: TRBD1; DNA: TGTGCCAGCAGCCCCACCGGACAGGGCGGTCAGCCCCAGCATTTT; CDR3: CASSPTGQGGQPQHF
size: once; J: TRBJ1-5; V: TRBV6-6; D: TRBD1; DNA: TGTGCCAGCAGGACCGCAGGGGGCGTCAGCAATCAGCCCCAGCATTTT; CDR3: CASRTAGGVSNQPQHF
size: many; J: TRBJ2-7; V: TRBV7-6; D: NA; DNA: TGTGCCAGCAGCACGGGGGCCTCCTACGAGCAGTACTTC; CDR3: CASSTGASYEQYF
size: many; J: TRBJ2-5; V: TRBV10-1; D: NA; DNA: TGCGCCAGCAGTTCAGGGTTGGAGACCCAGTACTTC; CDR3: CASSSGLETQYF
size: few; J: TRBJ2-1; V: TRBV7-2; D: NA; DNA: TGTGCCAGCAGACGGCGCCCAAGCTCCTACAATGAGCAGTTCTTC; CDR3: CASRRRPSSYNEQFF
size: NA; J: TRBJ2-3; V: TRBV5-1; D: NA; DNA: TGCGCCAGCAGCCCAGGAGCGGCCCCGGATACGCAGTATTTT; CDR3: CASSPGAAPDTQYF
size: few; J: TRBJ2-7; V: TRBV28; D: NA; DNA: TGTGCCAGCACTGAGGGGGGGCGCGAGCAGTACTTC; CDR3: CASTEGGREQYF
size: NA; J: TRBJ1-3; V: TRBV4-2; D: NA; DNA: TGTGCCAGCAGCCAAGATGGGGGGCAGGTATCTGGAAACACCATATATTTT; CDR3: CASSQDGGQVSGNTIYF
size: many; J: TRBJ2-1; V: TRBV3-1; D: TRBD1; DNA: TGTGCCAGCAGTTACGGGACAGGGATTAGCGGAGATTACAATGAGCAGTTCTTC; CDR3: CASSYGTGISGDYNEQFF
size: few; J: TRBJ1-4; V: TRBV7-9; D: NA; DNA: TGTGCCAGCAGCGATGAAAAACTGTTTTTT; CDR3: CASSDEKLFF
size: NA; J: TRBJ2-7; V: TRBV28; D: NA; DNA: TGTGCCAGCAGTTTTCCGGGGCTCGACTACGAGCAGTACTTC; CDR3: CASSFPGLDYEQYF
size: NA; J: TRBJ2-7; V: TRBV10-3; D: TRBD2; DNA: TGTGCCATCAAGTCGGCGGGAGGGGACTACGAGCAGTACTTC; CDR3: CAIKSAGGDYEQYF
size: few; J: TRBJ2-2; V: TRBV20-1; D: NA; DNA: TGCAGTGCTAGGGCCCGGACAGCTACCGGGGAGCTGTTTTTT; CDR3: CSARARTATGELFF
size: NA; J: TRBJ2-7; V: TRBV28; D: TRBD2; DNA: TGTGCCAGCAGTTTAGGACTAGCGGACCCCTACGAGCAGTACTTC; CDR3: CASSLGLADPYEQYF
size: few; J: TRBJ1-1; V: TRBV20-1; D: TRBD1; DNA: TGCAGTGCTCGGAAGGGGGCATTAAACACTGAAGCTTTCTTT; CDR3: CSARKGALNTEAFF
size: few; J: TRBJ2-3; V: TRBV20-1; D: TRBD1; DNA: TGCAGTGCGAAGGAGGACAGGAGACTCACAGATACGCAGTATTTT; CDR3: CSAKEDRRLTDTQYF
size: many; J: TRBJ1-1; V: TRBV29-1; D: TRBD1; DNA: TGCAGCGCCGGGACAGGAGAAGCTTTCTTT; CDR3: CSAGTGEAFF
size: few; J: TRBJ2-6; V: TRBV28; D: NA; DNA: TGTGCCAGCAGTTCCATCGGGGTCTCTGGGGCCAACGTCCTGACTTTC; CDR3: CASSSIGVSGANVLTF
size: few; J: TRBJ1-1; V: TRBV2; D: NA; DNA: TGTGCCCAGCGTTCGGGTGGGGGCACTGAAGCTTTCTTT; CDR3: CAQRSGGGTEAFF
size: NA; J: TRBJ2-1; V: TRBV15; D: TRBD2; DNA: TGTGCCACCAGCAGTAGACTAGCGGGAGGGCACGAGGGATTCAATGAGCAGTTCTTC; CDR3: CATSSRLAGGHEGFNEQFF
size: many; J: TRBJ2-7; V: TRBV2; D: NA; DNA: TGTGCCAGTAACCCAACCGGGACCCTCGCTGGGAAGTACTTC; CDR3: CASNPTGTLAGKYF